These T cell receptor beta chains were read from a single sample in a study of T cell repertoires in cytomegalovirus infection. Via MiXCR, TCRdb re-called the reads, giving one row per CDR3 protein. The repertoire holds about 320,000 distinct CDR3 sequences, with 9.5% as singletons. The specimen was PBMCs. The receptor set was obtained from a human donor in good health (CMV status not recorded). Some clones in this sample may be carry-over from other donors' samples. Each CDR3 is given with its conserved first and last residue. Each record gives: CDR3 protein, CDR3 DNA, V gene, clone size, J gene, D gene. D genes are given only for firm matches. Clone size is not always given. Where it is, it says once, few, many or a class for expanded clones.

CDR3: CASTDWGTYEQYF; DNA: TGTGCCAGCACCGACTGGGGGACCTACGAGCAGTACTTC; V: TRBV7-2; size: many; J: TRBJ2-7; D: NA
CDR3: CASSLWQRENTGELFF; DNA: TGTGCCAGCAGCTTGTGGCAGCGCGAGAACACCGGGGAGCTGTTTTTT; V: TRBV5-6; size: NA; J: TRBJ2-2; D: NA
CDR3: CASSQDTGTGGYEQYF; DNA: TGCGCCAGCAGCCAAGATACCGGGACAGGGGGCTACGAGCAGTACTTC; V: TRBV4-1; size: few; J: TRBJ2-7; D: TRBD1
CDR3: CASSRVRVLGTDTQYF; DNA: TGTGCCAGCAGTAGGGTCAGAGTGCTGGGCACAGATACGCAGTATTTT; V: TRBV5-6; size: few; J: TRBJ2-3; D: NA
CDR3: CASEGQRLGYEQYF; DNA: TGTGCCAGCGAGGGACAGCGATTGGGCTACGAGCAGTACTTC; V: TRBV2; size: few; J: TRBJ2-7; D: TRBD1
CDR3: CASSLGGGSEKLFF; DNA: TGTGCCAGCAGCCTAGGGGGCGGATCAGAAAAACTGTTTTTT; V: TRBV7-2; size: few; J: TRBJ1-4; D: TRBD1
CDR3: CASSQVLQETQYF; DNA: TGTGCCAGCAGCCAAGTTTTACAAGAGACCCAGTACTTC; V: TRBV14; size: NA; J: TRBJ2-5; D: NA
CDR3: CASSDHRVSNQPQHF; DNA: TGTGCCAGCAGTGACCACAGGGTAAGCAATCAGCCCCAGCATTTT; V: TRBV6-1; size: few; J: TRBJ1-5; D: NA
CDR3: CASSSRGASEQYF; DNA: TGTGCCAGCAGTTCCCGGGGAGCTTCAGAGCAGTATTTT; V: TRBV6-1; size: many; J: TRBJ2-3; D: NA
CDR3: CASSLGHRDLNTEAFF; DNA: TGCGCCAGCAGCTTGGGGCACAGGGACCTGAACACTGAAGCTTTCTTT; V: TRBV5-1; size: many; J: TRBJ1-1; D: NA
CDR3: CSAGEGVSQPQHF; DNA: TGCAGTGCTGGGGAGGGCGTTAGTCAGCCCCAGCATTTT; V: TRBV20-1; size: NA; J: TRBJ1-5; D: NA
CDR3: CAISEGTGTYTDTQYF; DNA: TGTGCCATCAGTGAGGGGACAGGGACATACACAGATACGCAGTATTTT; V: TRBV10-3; size: NA; J: TRBJ2-3; D: TRBD1
CDR3: CASSLRQGVGTGELFF; DNA: TGTGCCAGCAGCTTAAGACAGGGAGTGGGCACCGGGGAGCTGTTTTTT; V: TRBV7-2; size: many; J: TRBJ2-2; D: TRBD1
CDR3: CASSLKTGSTNEKLFF; DNA: TGTGCCAGCAGTCTCAAAACAGGGTCAACTAATGAAAAACTGTTTTTT; V: TRBV6-5; size: many; J: TRBJ1-4; D: NA
CDR3: CASSEDSLSYEQYF; DNA: TGTGCCAGCAGTGAAGACAGCCTGTCCTACGAGCAGTACTTC; V: TRBV2; size: NA; J: TRBJ2-7; D: NA
CDR3: CASSLTGGASHEQYF; DNA: TGTGCCAGCAGCTTAACGGGGGGCGCAAGTCACGAGCAGTACTTC; V: TRBV7-3; size: few; J: TRBJ2-7; D: NA
CDR3: CASSESGLFREQYF; DNA: TGTGCCAGCAGTGAATCCGGACTATTCCGCGAGCAGTACTTC; V: TRBV25-1; size: few; J: TRBJ2-7; D: NA
CDR3: CATSLGGLTYNEQFF; DNA: TGTGCCACCTCCCTAGGGGGGCTTACCTACAATGAGCAGTTCTTC; V: TRBV25-1; size: many; J: TRBJ2-1; D: NA
CDR3: CASSPGFYSNQPQHF; DNA: TGTGCCAGTAGTCCAGGATTTTATAGCAATCAGCCCCAGCATTTT; V: TRBV19; size: few; J: TRBJ1-5; D: NA
CDR3: CASSSHSGNTIYF; DNA: TGTGCCAGCAGCTCGCACAGTGGAAACACCATATATTTT; V: TRBV7-2; size: NA; J: TRBJ1-3; D: NA
CDR3: CASSQDRRPEQFF; DNA: TGCGCCAGCAGCCAAGATCGGCGGCCAGAGCAGTTCTTC; V: TRBV4-3; size: many; J: TRBJ2-1; D: NA
CDR3: CASLTGTGGHNEQFF; DNA: TGTGCCAGCTTGACCGGGACAGGGGGTCACAATGAGCAGTTCTTC; V: TRBV27; size: many; J: TRBJ2-1; D: TRBD1
CDR3: CASSLQASGLTDTQYF; DNA: TGTGCCAGCAGCTTACAGGCTAGCGGTCTCACAGATACGCAGTATTTT; V: TRBV7-2; size: many; J: TRBJ2-3; D: TRBD2
CDR3: CASSPVQGRVRGYEQYF; DNA: TGTGCCAGCAGTCCAGTACAGGGACGGGTAAGGGGCTACGAGCAGTACTTC; V: TRBV7-2; size: many; J: TRBJ2-7; D: NA
CDR3: CSARAGAAIGPREQYF; DNA: TGCAGTGCTAGAGCCGGAGCCGCGATAGGGCCGCGGGAGCAGTACTTC; V: TRBV20-1; size: few; J: TRBJ2-7; D: NA
CDR3: CASSRTLTGELFF; DNA: TGTGCCAGCAGCAGGACTCTCACCGGGGAGCTGTTTTTT; V: TRBV7-3; size: many; J: TRBJ2-2; D: NA
CDR3: CASNPHGDPGGYTF; DNA: TGTGCCAGCAACCCCCACGGGGATCCGGGGGGCTACACCTTC; V: TRBV25-1; size: few; J: TRBJ1-2; D: NA
CDR3: CASSQGVAGGKAYNEQFF; DNA: TGTGCCAGCAGCCAAGGAGTAGCGGGAGGTAAGGCCTACAATGAGCAGTTCTTC; V: TRBV4-2; size: few; J: TRBJ2-1; D: TRBD2
CDR3: CASSNPSGTGVWAGDTDTQYF; DNA: TGTGCCAGCAGCAATCCTTCCGGGACAGGGGTCTGGGCGGGAGACACAGATACGCAGTATTTT; V: TRBV7-2; size: many; J: TRBJ2-3; D: TRBD1
CDR3: CASSRLLGETQYF; DNA: TGTGCCAGCAGCCGACTATTGGGGGAGACCCAGTACTTC; V: TRBV7-3; size: few; J: TRBJ2-5; D: NA
CDR3: CASSQVGTSGDTQYF; DNA: TGCGCCAGCAGCCAAGTCGGAACCTCCGGAGATACGCAGTATTTT; V: TRBV4-1; size: few; J: TRBJ2-3; D: NA
CDR3: CASSQERGGSSPLHF; DNA: TGCGCCAGCAGCCAAGAAAGGGGGGGGAGTTCACCCCTCCACTTT; V: TRBV4-1; size: few; J: TRBJ1-6; D: NA
CDR3: CASSLATGPGELFF; DNA: TGCGCCAGCAGCTTAGCGACAGGGCCCGGGGAGCTGTTTTTT; V: TRBV5-1; size: NA; J: TRBJ2-2; D: TRBD1
CDR3: CASSLAGGHNQPQHF; DNA: TGTGCCAGCAGTTTGGCAGGGGGCCACAATCAGCCCCAGCATTTT; V: TRBV12-3/TRBV12-4; size: few; J: TRBJ1-5; D: TRBD1
CDR3: CASSLEPGYGGYTF; DNA: TGTGCCAGCAGCTTAGAGCCAGGGTACGGTGGCTACACCTTC; V: TRBV7-2; size: many; J: TRBJ1-2; D: NA
CDR3: CASSGHGGPKDNEQFF; DNA: TGTGCCAGCAGCGGCCATGGAGGGCCCAAGGACAATGAGCAGTTCTTC; V: TRBV7-9; size: few; J: TRBJ2-1; D: NA
CDR3: CASSFLSSGNQETQYF; DNA: TGTGCCAGCAGTTTCCTTTCTAGCGGGAACCAAGAGACCCAGTACTTC; V: TRBV27; size: NA; J: TRBJ2-5; D: TRBD2
CDR3: CASSGGMRVASTDTQYF; DNA: TGTGCCAGCAGCGGAGGGATGCGGGTCGCTAGCACAGATACGCAGTATTTT; V: TRBV7-2; size: many; J: TRBJ2-3; D: NA
CDR3: CASGLLGLAVSYNEQFF; DNA: TGTGCTAGTGGTTTACTGGGACTAGCGGTTTCCTACAATGAGCAGTTCTTC; V: TRBV12-5; size: NA; J: TRBJ2-1; D: TRBD2
CDR3: CASTGSIGTSGILSGELFF; DNA: TGTGCCAGCACCGGTAGCATAGGGACTAGCGGGATCTTGTCCGGGGAGCTGTTTTTT; V: TRBV6-1; size: many; J: TRBJ2-2; D: TRBD2
CDR3: CASSLQGATIGANVLTF; DNA: TGTGCCAGCAGCTTACAGGGGGCGACTATTGGGGCCAACGTCCTGACTTTC; V: TRBV7-6; size: NA; J: TRBJ2-6; D: TRBD1